This T cell receptor beta chain was documented in a study of T cells in Graves' hyperthyroidism and ophthalmopathy. TCR beta CDR3 regions were amplified from RNA transcripts. The study used the HTBI primer set for a first-round RT-PCR of the TCR CDR3. TCRdb itself ran the multiplex PCR reads through MiXCR, one entry per CDR3 protein. The data contain approximately 490,000 distinct CDR3 sequences, approximately 22% of them seen just once; the ten biggest clones take up around 50%. This clonotype was sampled from a woman between 70 and 85 years old with Graves' ophthalmopathy. The sample taken for sequencing was blood.

CDR3 nucleotide sequence: TGTGCCAGCAGCGTTAGGGCGGGGCACTACAATGAGCAGTTCTTC. Protein: CASSVRAGHYNEQFF. The J gene is TRBJ2-1, the V gene TRBV9; possible D gene TRBD2, 6 bases. Deletions cut 2 bases from V and 3 bases from J, with 12 bases between. Looked up from germline, CDR1 is SGDLS and CDR2 is YYNGEE. This CDR3 is built from 15 residues.